This TCR beta chain came from a study of blood T cell repertoires in COVID-19. Turning to the study itself: Some COVID-19 samples were acute and others convalescent; all came from the United States, Italy and Spain. T cells, B-cell-depleted T cells, or PBMCs supplied cDNA or gDNA.

Per the study methods: Reference gene primer amplification gave nucleated cell count estimates. The assay was immunoSEQ multiplex PCR, and TCRdb's table has in-frame clones only and misses some. The V and J calls and clone size come from that table; D and trimming were worked out from the DNA. Of around 200,000 clones listed, 65% to 90% are singletons. The germline V gene has CDR1 SGHRS and CDR2 YFSETQ. The CDR3 runs to 17 residues. V was clipped by 0 bases and J by 1 base; unmatched bases: 7. Sequenced material: peripheral blood. The TCR sequence derives from a man aged 50 to 59 with acute or convalescent COVID-19. The chain has TRBV5-1 and TRBJ2-5; 9 positions agree with TRBD2. The CDR3 bases are TGCGCCAGCAGCTTGGCCGGGGTAGCGGGGGCCCAAGAGACCCAGTACTTC. Its translation: CASSLAGVAGAQETQYF.